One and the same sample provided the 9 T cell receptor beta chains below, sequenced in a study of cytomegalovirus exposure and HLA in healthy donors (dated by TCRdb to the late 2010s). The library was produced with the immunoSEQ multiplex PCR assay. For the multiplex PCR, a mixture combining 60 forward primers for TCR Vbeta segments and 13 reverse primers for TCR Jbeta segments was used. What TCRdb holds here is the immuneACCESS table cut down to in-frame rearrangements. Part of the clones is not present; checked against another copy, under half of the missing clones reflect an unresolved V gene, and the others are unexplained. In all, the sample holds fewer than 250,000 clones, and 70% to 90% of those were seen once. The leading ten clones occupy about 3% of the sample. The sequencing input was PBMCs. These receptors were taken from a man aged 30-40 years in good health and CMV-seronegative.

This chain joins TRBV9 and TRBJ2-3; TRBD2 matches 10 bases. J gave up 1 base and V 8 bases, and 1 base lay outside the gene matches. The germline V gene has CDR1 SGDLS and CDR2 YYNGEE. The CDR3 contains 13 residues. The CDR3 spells CASGTSGTDTQYF. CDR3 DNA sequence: TGTGCCAGTGGGACTAGCGGCACAGATACGCAGTATTTT. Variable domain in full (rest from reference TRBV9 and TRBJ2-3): DSGVTQTPKHLITATGQRVTLRCSPRSGDLSVYWYQQSLDQGLQFLIQYYNGEERAKGNILERFSAQQFPDLHSELNLSSLELGDSALYFCASGTSGTDTQYFGPGTRLTVL.

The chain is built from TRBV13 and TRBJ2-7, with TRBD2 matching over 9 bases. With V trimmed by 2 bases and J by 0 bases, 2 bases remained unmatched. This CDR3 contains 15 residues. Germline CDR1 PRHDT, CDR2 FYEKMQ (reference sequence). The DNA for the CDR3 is TGTGCCAGCAGCTTAAGCGGGGGGTACTCCTACGAGCAGTACTTC. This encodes CASSLSGGYSYEQYF.

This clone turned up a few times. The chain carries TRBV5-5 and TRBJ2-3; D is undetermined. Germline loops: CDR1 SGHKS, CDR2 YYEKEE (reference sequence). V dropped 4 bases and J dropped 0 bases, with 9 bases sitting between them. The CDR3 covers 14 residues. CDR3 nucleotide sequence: TGTGCCAGCAGCCGACTGGTCAGCACAGATACGCAGTATTTT. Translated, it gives CASSRLVSTDTQYF.

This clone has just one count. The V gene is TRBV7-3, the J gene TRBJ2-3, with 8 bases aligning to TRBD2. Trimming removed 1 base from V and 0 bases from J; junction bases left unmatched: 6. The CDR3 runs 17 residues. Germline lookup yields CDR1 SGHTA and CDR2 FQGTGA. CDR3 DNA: TGTGCCAGCAGCTTAAATCCAGCGGGGGCCAGCACAGATACGCAGTATTTT. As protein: CASSLNPAGASTDTQYF.

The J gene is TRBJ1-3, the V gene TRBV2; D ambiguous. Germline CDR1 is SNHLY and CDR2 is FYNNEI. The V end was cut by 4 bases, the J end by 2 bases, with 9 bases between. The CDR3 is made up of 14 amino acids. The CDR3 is CASSGAYPGNTIYF. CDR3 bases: TGTGCCAGCAGTGGGGCCTATCCTGGAAACACCATATATTTT. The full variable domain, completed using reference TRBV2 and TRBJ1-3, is EPEVTQTPSHQVTQMGQEVILRCVPISNHLYFYWYRQILGQKVEFLVSFYNNEISEKSEIFDDQFSVERPDGSNFTLKIRSTKLEDSAMYFCASSGAYPGNTIYFGEGSWLTVV.

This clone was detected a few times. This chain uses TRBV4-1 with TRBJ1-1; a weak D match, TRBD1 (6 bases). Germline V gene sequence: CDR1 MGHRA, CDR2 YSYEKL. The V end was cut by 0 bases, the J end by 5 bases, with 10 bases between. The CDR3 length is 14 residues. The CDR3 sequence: CASSQDRGKTEAFF. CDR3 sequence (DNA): TGCGCCAGCAGCCAAGACAGGGGAAAGACTGAAGCTTTCTTT.

The CDR3 sequence is CASRLSGGTNTGELFF. The CDR3 DNA reads TGTGCCAGCAGGCTTAGCGGGGGAACGAACACCGGGGAGCTGTTTTTT. The chain uses TRBV11-2 and TRBJ2-2; 9 positions match TRBD2. This CDR3 is built from 16 residues. Germline-derived CDR1 and CDR2 are SGHAT and FQNNGV. Losses at the gene ends were 6 bases for V and 0 bases for J; bases not matched to a gene: 5.

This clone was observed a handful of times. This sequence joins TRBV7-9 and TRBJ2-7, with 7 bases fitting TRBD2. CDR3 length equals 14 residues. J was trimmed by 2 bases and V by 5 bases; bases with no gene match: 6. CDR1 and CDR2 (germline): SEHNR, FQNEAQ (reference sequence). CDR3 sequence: CASSLRGGAYEQYF. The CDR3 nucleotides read TGTGCCAGCAGCCTCCGGGGAGGGGCCTACGAGCAGTACTTC.

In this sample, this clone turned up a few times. CDR3 sequence reads: CASSREYEPGNTIYF. The CDR3 DNA sequence: TGTGCCAGCAGCAGGGAGTACGAGCCTGGAAACACCATATATTTT. The chain couples TRBV5-5 to TRBJ1-3; D unresolved. The length of the CDR3 is 15 residues. Per germline, CDR1 SGHKS and CDR2 YYEKEE (reference sequence). V dropped 4 bases and J dropped 2 bases, with 13 bases sitting between them.